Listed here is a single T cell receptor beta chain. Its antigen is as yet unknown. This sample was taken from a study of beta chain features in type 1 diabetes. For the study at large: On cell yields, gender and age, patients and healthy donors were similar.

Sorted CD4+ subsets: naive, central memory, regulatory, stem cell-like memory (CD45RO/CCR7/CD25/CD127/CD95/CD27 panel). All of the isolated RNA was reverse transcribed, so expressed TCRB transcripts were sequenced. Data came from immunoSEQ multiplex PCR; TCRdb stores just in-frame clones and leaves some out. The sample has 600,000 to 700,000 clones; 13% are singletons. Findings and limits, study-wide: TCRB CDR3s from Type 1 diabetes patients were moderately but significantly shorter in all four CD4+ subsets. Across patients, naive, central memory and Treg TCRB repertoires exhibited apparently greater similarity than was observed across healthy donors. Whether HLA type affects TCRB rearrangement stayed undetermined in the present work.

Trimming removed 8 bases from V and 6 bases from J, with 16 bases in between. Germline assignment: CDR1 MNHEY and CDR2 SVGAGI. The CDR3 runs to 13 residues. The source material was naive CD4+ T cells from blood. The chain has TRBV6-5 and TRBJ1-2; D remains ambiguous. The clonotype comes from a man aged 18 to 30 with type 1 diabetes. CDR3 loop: CASSLAEGHGYTF. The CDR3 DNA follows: TGTGCCAGCTCCCTAGCGGAAGGGCATGGCTACACCTTC.